These 15 T cell receptor beta chains came from one sample sequenced in a study of blood T cell repertoires in COVID-19. Sequencing was performed with immunoSEQ multiplex PCR; in TCRdb, only in-frame clones are kept and a portion is missing. The table shows 190,000 or so clones, with approximately 86% occurring only once. The sequencing input was peripheral blood. Receptor source: a man aged 35-49 years with active or convalescent COVID-19.

V and J are TRBV18 and TRBJ2-7; D may be TRBD1 (6 bases). The V and J ends lost 3 bases and 0 bases respectively, with 18 bases between them. Per germline, CDR1 KGHSH and CDR2 LQKENI. The CDR3 spans 17 residues. The CDR3 bases are TGTGCCAGCTCACCGTGCCCCGGGGACACAAGCTCCTACGAGCAGTACTTC. Amino acid sequence: CASSPCPGDTSSYEQYF. Complete variable domain (other parts from reference TRBV18 and TRBJ2-7): NAGVMQNPRHLVRRRGQEARLRCSPMKGHSHVYWYRQLPEEGLKFMVYLQKENIIDESGMPKERFSAEFPKEGPSILRIQQVVRGDSAAYFCASSPCPGDTSSYEQYFGPGTRLTVT.

The chain links TRBV10-3 to TRBJ1-2; a possible D gene is TRBD1 (5 bases). The CDR3 is made up of 12 amino acids. Germline lookup yields CDR1 ENHRY and CDR2 SYGVKD. Trimming pared 8 bases from V and 4 bases from J, leaving 11 bases between. Here the CDR3 reads CAIGGDRYGYTF. The CDR3 region has the DNA TGTGCCATCGGGGGGGATCGCTATGGCTACACCTTC.

V and J are TRBV10-3 and TRBJ1-3; no clear D. Germline V CDR1 and CDR2: ENHRY, SYGVKD. The CDR3 has 14 amino acids. Between the trimmed V and J ends, which lost 6 bases and 0 bases, there was a span of 9 bases. CDR3 sequence reads: CAIRPQYSGNTIYF. Written as DNA, the CDR3 is TGTGCCATCAGGCCCCAGTACTCTGGAAACACCATATATTTT.

This chain links TRBV24-1 with TRBJ1-6; no clear D. The CDR3 extends over 12 amino acids. CDR1 KGHDR and CDR2 SFDVKD come from the germline V gene. V gave up 9 bases and J gave up 8 bases, with 10 bases separating them. As DNA, the CDR3 is TGTGCCACCCACCACGCGGATTCACCCCTCCACTTT. Protein product: CATHHADSPLHF.

The gene calls are TRBV19 and TRBJ2-3, with D perhaps matching TRBD2 (7 bases). V dropped 4 bases and J dropped 6 bases, with 20 bases sitting between them. The CDR3 spans 16 residues. Per germline, CDR1 LNHDA and CDR2 SQIVND (reference sequence). CDR3 bases: TGTGCCAGTAGTACCGCCACTGGCGGGGGCAAGGATACGCAGTATTTT. Its protein product is CASSTATGGGKDTQYF.

The chain combines TRBV28 with TRBJ2-7, with 11 bases aligning to TRBD1. V was clipped by 5 bases and J by 1 base; unmatched bases: 19. The CDR3 is 20 amino acids. Germline V gene data show CDR1 as MDHEN and CDR2 as SYDVKM. CDR3 in amino acids: CASSGRTGGKIGTISYEQYF. As DNA, the CDR3 is TGTGCCAGCAGTGGCCGGACAGGGGGCAAGATAGGGACTATTTCCTACGAGCAGTACTTC.

This clone showed up just once. This chain uses TRBV29-1 with TRBJ1-2; 7 bases map to TRBD1. The CDR3 consists of 11 residues. Germline V gene data show CDR1 as SQVTM and CDR2 as ANQGSEA. V lost 7 bases to trimming and J lost 7 bases; unmatched junction nucleotides: 6. The CDR3 DNA is TGCAGCGATACGACAGGGTCTGGCTACACCTTC. Protein product: CSDTTGSGYTF.

The CDR3: CASSPRLPNQPQHF. CDR3 nucleotides: TGTGCCAGCAGCCCTCGACTCCCTAATCAGCCCCAGCATTTT. The chain links TRBV5-8 to TRBJ1-5; D gene ambiguous. Germline V gives CDR1 SGHTS, CDR2 YDEGEE. V dropped 4 bases and J dropped 4 bases, with 12 bases sitting between them. The CDR3 loop spans 14 amino acids.

CDR3 DNA sequence: TGTGCCAGCAGTTACACTATTGGGACTTTCGGCGAGCAGTACTTC. Its protein is CASSYTIGTFGEQYF. The chain couples TRBV6-2 or TRBV6-3 to TRBJ2-7, with D possibly matching TRBD2 (6 bases). V was trimmed by 2 bases and J by 6 bases, leaving 17 bases between them. Germline CDR1 reads MNHEY; CDR2 reads SVGEGT. This CDR3 has 15 residues.

The chain combines TRBV12-3 or TRBV12-4 with TRBJ1-6; D may be TRBD1 (6 bases). Trimming left V 6 bases short and J 9 bases short, with 9 bases between. The CDR3 runs 12 residues. The DNA for the CDR3 is TGTGCCAGCAGAACAGGGACTTCACCCCTCCACTTT. Amino acids: CASRTGTSPLHF.

CDR3 sequence: CASSSLDATGHQETQYF. CDR3 bases: TGTGCCAGCAGCTCGCTGGACGCGACAGGGCACCAAGAGACCCAGTACTTC. The gene calls are TRBV11-2 and TRBJ2-5; TRBD1 aligns across 7 bases. The junction had 11 bases not matched to a gene; V was cut back by 4 bases and J by 0 bases. The CDR3 is 17 residues long. Germline loops: CDR1 SGHAT, CDR2 FQNNGV.

The chain recombines TRBV6-1 with TRBJ1-4; no reliable D call. The germline V gene has CDR1 MNHNS and CDR2 SASEGT. This CDR3 has 13 residues. V was pared by 3 bases and J by 1 base, with 3 bases between. The CDR3 sequence is CASSDRTNEKLFF. As DNA, the CDR3 is TGTGCCAGCAGTGACAGAACTAATGAAAAACTGTTTTTT.

The gene calls are TRBV20-1 and TRBJ1-1, with a possible D match to TRBD1 (5 bases). The CDR3 is 11 residues long. Per germline, CDR1 DFQATT and CDR2 SNEGSKA (reference sequence). The ends were cut back, 6 bases at V and 5 bases at J, with 10 bases in the middle. Here the CDR3 reads CSALGVTEAFF. CDR3 DNA: TGCAGTGCCTTAGGGGTTACTGAAGCTTTCTTT.

This chain links TRBV27 with TRBJ2-1; 10 bases map to TRBD2. V was clipped by 8 bases and J by 4 bases; unmatched bases: 8. The CDR3 spans 15 residues. Germline V gene sequence: CDR1 MNHEY, CDR2 SMNVEV (reference sequence). Here the CDR3 DNA reads TGTGCCAGCGCCCTCAGCGGGGGGGTTTACAATGAGCAGTTCTTC. Encoded protein: CASALSGGVYNEQFF.

V and J are TRBV9 and TRBJ1-2, with D perhaps TRBD1 (6 bases). Germline V CDR1 and CDR2: SGDLS, YYNGEE. V lost 0 bases and J 8 bases, leaving 14 bases between the germline ends. The CDR3 extends over 14 amino acids. CDR3 nucleotide sequence: TGTGCCAGCAGCGTAGGAGGGGGAGCCTACGGCTACACCTTC. It specifies CASSVGGGAYGYTF. Full variable domain (rest looked up from reference TRBV9 and TRBJ1-2): DSGVTQTPKHLITATGQRVTLRCSPRSGDLSVYWYQQSLDQGLQFLIQYYNGEERAKGNILERFSAQQFPDLHSELNLSSLELGDSALYFCASSVGGGAYGYTFGSGTRLTVV.